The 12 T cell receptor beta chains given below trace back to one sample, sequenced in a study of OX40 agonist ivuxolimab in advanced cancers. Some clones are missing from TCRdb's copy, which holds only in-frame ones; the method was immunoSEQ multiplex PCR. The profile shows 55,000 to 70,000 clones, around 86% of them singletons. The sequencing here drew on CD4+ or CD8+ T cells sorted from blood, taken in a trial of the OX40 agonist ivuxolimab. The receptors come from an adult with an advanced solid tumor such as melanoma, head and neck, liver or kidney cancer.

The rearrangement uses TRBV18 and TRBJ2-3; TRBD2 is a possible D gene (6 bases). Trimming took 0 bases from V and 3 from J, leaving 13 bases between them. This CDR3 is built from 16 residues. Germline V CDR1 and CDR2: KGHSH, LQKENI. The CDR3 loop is CASSPPGGWATDTQYF. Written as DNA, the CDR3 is TGTGCCAGCTCACCACCGGGGGGTTGGGCTACAGATACGCAGTATTTT.

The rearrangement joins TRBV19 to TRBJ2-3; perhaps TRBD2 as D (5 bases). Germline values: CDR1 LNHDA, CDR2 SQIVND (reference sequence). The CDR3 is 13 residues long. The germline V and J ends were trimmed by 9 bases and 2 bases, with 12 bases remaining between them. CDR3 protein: CASGLMITDTQYF. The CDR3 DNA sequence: TGTGCCAGCGGACTTATGATCACAGATACGCAGTATTTT.

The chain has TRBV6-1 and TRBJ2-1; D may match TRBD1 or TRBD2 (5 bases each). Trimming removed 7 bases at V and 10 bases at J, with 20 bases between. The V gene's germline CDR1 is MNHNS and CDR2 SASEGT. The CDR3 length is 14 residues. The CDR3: CASKNPGRGREQFF. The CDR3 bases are TGTGCCAGCAAGAACCCCGGCCGGGGACGGGAGCAGTTCTTC.

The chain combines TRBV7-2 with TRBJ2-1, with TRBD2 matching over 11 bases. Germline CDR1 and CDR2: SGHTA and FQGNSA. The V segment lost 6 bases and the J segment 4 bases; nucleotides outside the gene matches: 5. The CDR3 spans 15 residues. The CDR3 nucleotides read TGTGCCAGCAGGTCCGGGACTAGCGGATACAATGAGCAGTTCTTC. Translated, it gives CASRSGTSGYNEQFF.

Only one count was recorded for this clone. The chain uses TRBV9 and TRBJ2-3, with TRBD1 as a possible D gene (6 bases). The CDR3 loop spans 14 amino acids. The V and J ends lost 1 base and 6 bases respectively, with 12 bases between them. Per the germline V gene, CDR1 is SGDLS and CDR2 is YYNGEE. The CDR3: CASSVRQARDTQYF. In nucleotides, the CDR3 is TGTGCCAGCAGCGTACGACAGGCGCGGGATACGCAGTATTTT.

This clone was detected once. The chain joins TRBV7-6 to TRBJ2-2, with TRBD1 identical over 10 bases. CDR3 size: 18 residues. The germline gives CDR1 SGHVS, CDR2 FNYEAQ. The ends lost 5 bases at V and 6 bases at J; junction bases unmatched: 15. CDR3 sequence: CASSTRQGASVDAGELFF. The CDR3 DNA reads TGTGCCAGCAGCACCCGACAGGGGGCCTCCGTTGACGCCGGGGAGCTGTTTTTT.

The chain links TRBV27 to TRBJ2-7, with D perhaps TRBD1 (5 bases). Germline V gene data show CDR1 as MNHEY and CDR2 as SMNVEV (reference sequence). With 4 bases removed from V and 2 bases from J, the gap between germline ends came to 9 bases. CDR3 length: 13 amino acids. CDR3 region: CASSYRFPYEQYF. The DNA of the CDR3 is TGTGCCAGCAGTTACAGGTTTCCCTACGAGCAGTACTTC.

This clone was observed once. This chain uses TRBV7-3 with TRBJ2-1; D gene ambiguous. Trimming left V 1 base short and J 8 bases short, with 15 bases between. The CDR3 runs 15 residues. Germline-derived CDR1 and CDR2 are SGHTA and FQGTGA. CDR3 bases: TGTGCCAGCAGCTTAATGCCTAGTTCGTACGATGAGCAGTTCTTC. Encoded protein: CASSLMPSSYDEQFF. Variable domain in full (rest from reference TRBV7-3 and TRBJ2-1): GAGVSQTPSNKVTEKGKYVELRCDPISGHTALYWYRQSLGQGPEFLIYFQGTGAADDSGLPNDRFFAVRPEGSVSTLKIQRTERGDSAVYLCASSLMPSSYDEQFFGPGTRLTVL.

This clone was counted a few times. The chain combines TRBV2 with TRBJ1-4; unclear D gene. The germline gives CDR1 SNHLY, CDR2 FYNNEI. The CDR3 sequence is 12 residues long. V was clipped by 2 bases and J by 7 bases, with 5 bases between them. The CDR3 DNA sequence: TGTGCCAGCAGTGAACTGGGTGAAAAACTGTTTTTT. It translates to CASSELGEKLFF. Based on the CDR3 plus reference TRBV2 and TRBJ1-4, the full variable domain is EPEVTQTPSHQVTQMGQEVILRCVPISNHLYFYWYRQILGQKVEFLVSFYNNEISEKSEIFDDQFSVERPDGSNFTLKIRSTKLEDSAMYFCASSELGEKLFFGSGTQLSVL.

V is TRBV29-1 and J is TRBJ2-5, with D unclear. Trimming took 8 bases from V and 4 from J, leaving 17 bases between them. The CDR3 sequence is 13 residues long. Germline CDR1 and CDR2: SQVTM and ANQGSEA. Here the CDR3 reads CSTGTVVGETQYF. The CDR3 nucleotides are TGCAGCACCGGAACTGTGGTCGGAGAGACCCAGTACTTC. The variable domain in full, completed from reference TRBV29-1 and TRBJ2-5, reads SAVISQKPSRDICQRGTSLTIQCQVDSQVTMMFWYRQQPGQSLTLIATANQGSEATYESGFVIDKFPISRPNLTFSTLTVSNMSPEDSSIYLCSTGTVVGETQYFGPGTRLLVL.

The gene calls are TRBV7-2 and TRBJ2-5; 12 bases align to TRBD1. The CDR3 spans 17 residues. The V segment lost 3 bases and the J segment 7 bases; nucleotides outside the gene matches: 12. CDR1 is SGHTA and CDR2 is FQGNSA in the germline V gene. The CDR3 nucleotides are TGTGCCAGCAGCTTTTTGCCTGGGACAGGGGGCATGGGGACCCAGTACTTC. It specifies CASSFLPGTGGMGTQYF.

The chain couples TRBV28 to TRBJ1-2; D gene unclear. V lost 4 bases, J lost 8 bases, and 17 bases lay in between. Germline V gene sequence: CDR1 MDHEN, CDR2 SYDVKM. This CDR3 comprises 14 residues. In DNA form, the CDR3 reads TGTGCCAGCAGTTCCCAGGCGCATCCCTTCGGCTACACCTTC. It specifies CASSSQAHPFGYTF.